These T cell receptor beta chains were read from a single sample in a study of T cell repertoires in cytomegalovirus infection. MiXCR was run by TCRdb on the reads, yielding one entry per CDR3 protein. Here the sample spans some 250,000 distinct CDR3 sequences, roughly 10% being singletons. Sequencing was carried out using PBMCs. These receptors originate from a human donor in good health (CMV status not recorded). Some clones in this sample may be carry-over from other donors' samples. Both conserved end residues are part of each CDR3. D genes are given only for firm matches. Expanded clones are given a class, and other clones once, few, many or no size at all.

cdr3_nt	cdr3_aa	d_call	clone_size	v_call	j_call
TGTGCCAGTAGTATGGCGGCAGGGGCCATCTATGGCTACACCTTC	CASSMAAGAIYGYTF	.	many	TRBV19	TRBJ1-2
TGTGCCAGCAGGAACGGACTTTCCTACGAGCAGTACTTC	CASRNGLSYEQYF	.	many	TRBV6-1	TRBJ2-7
TGTGCCAGCAGCTTAGCTGGGCACATAATATACAATGAGCAGTTCTTC	CASSLAGHIIYNEQFF	.	many	TRBV11-2	TRBJ2-1
TGTGCCAGTAGTATGGGACTGAGTGAAGCTTTCTTT	CASSMGLSEAFF	.	.	TRBV19	TRBJ1-1
TGCAGTGCTAGTGTGAGGGACAATGAGCAGTTCTTC	CSASVRDNEQFF	.	.	TRBV20-1	TRBJ2-1
TGTGCCAGCAGCTCGTTCCGGGCCAATGAGCAGTTCTTC	CASSSFRANEQFF	.	many	TRBV7-2	TRBJ2-1
TGTGCCAGCAGGCAGACGAGCGGACAGGGGCTGAAACTGTTTTTT	CASRQTSGQGLKLFF	TRBD1	many	TRBV7-6	TRBJ1-4
TGTGCCAGCAGCCCTCGTCGTGGGACAGGGGCTGGAAACACCATATATTTT	CASSPRRGTGAGNTIYF	TRBD1	.	TRBV7-8	TRBJ1-3
TGTGCCAGCAGCCCGGCCATGAATCAGCCCCAGCATTTT	CASSPAMNQPQHF	.	many	TRBV11-2	TRBJ1-5
TGCAGCGTTGCCGAAGGGGGCAACTATGGCTACACCTTC	CSVAEGGNYGYTF	TRBD1	.	TRBV29-1	TRBJ1-2
TGTGCCAGCAGCTTAGGGGGACAGCACAATCAGCCCCAGCATTTT	CASSLGGQHNQPQHF	TRBD1	many	TRBV7-2	TRBJ1-5
TGTGCCAGCAGCGTCGCCAGGTACGAGCAGTACTTC	CASSVARYEQYF	.	many	TRBV7-4	TRBJ2-7
TGTGCCAGCAGTACAGACGACAGGGGATGGTCCTACGAGCAGTACTTC	CASSTDDRGWSYEQYF	TRBD1	many	TRBV12-3/TRBV12-4	TRBJ2-7
TGTGCCTGGGCCCAGGCTGCTAACTATGGCTACACCTTC	CAWAQAANYGYTF	.	few	TRBV30	TRBJ1-2
TGTGCCAGCAGCCCGGAGGGAGCGGGGCGGGTTTCGCAGTATTTT	CASSPEGAGRVSQYF	TRBD2	.	TRBV12-3/TRBV12-4	TRBJ2-3
TGTGCCAGCAGCTTAGGGGGATTGGGTGAAAAACTGTTTTTT	CASSLGGLGEKLFF	.	many	TRBV28	TRBJ1-4
TGTGCCAGCACCTTACAGGGCAGAGCCTACGAGCAGTACTTC	CASTLQGRAYEQYF	.	.	TRBV5-6	TRBJ2-7